These 15 T cell receptor beta chains were sequenced from one sample in a study of HIV-infected patients and healthy controls. Whole blood was used without fractionation, so all unsorted peripheral T cells were included. Reverse transcription used approximately 500 ng RNA and constant-region primers for alpha and beta. Separate chain-specific third strand synthesis with multiplexing indices produced the alpha and beta libraries. TCRdb recomputed calls from the 5' RACE reads with MiXCR, one row per CDR3 protein. The sample contains around 7,100 distinct CDR3 sequences, about a tenth of which appear only once. The material was blood, obtained before antiretroviral therapy. The receptors were sampled from an adult with HIV infection.

This clonotype was seen at least ten times. The J gene is TRBJ2-1, the V gene TRBV3-1; possible D gene TRBD1, 6 bases. V was shortened by 2 bases and J by 0 bases, with 23 bases between the two germline ends. The CDR3 contains 20 residues. The germline CDR1 and CDR2 sequences are LGHDT and YNNKEL (reference sequence). CDR3 nucleotides: TGTGCCAGCAGCCAATACCCCAGCTGGGGGCTCCTCAGCTCCTACAATGAGCAGTTCTTC. Protein: CASSQYPSWGLLSSYNEQFF.

This clonotype has ten or more counts. V gene TRBV2 combines with J gene TRBJ2-7; D is possibly TRBD1 (6 bases). Trimming left V 10 bases short and J 0 bases short, with 13 bases between. The CDR3 totals 13 residues. Germline loops: CDR1 SNHLY, CDR2 FYNNEI. CDR3 sequence: CAIRGQFSYEQYF. The CDR3 region has the DNA TGTGCCATCCGTGGACAGTTCTCCTACGAGCAGTACTTC.

The chain links TRBV19 to TRBJ1-1, with D possibly matching TRBD1 (6 bases). CDR3 length: 14 amino acids. The V end was cut by 6 bases, the J end by 1 base, with 12 bases between. From germline, CDR1 is LNHDA and CDR2 SQIVND (reference sequence). The CDR3 spells CASRYGGPNTEAFF. The CDR3 DNA sequence: TGTGCCAGTAGGTATGGGGGGCCGAACACTGAAGCTTTCTTT.

At least ten counts were recorded for this clonotype. J is TRBJ2-7 and V is TRBV6-2 or TRBV6-3; D call uncertain. Germline V lookup: CDR1 MNHEY, CDR2 SVGEGT. The CDR3 extends over 12 amino acids. With 2 bases removed from V and 2 bases from J, the gap between germline ends came to 4 bases. CDR3 amino acids: CASSYTPYEQYF. DNA for the CDR3: TGTGCCAGCAGTTACACTCCCTACGAGCAGTACTTC.

This rearrangement joins TRBV19 to TRBJ1-4, with D possibly matching TRBD1 (6 bases). Trimming cost V 7 bases and J 5 bases, with 17 bases left between them. Germline V gene sequence: CDR1 LNHDA, CDR2 SQIVND (reference sequence). The length of the CDR3 is 15 residues. CDR3 nucleotide sequence: TGTGCCAGTACTCCTGTACAGGGTCGAAATGAAAAACTGTTTTTT. Protein: CASTPVQGRNEKLFF.

V and J are TRBV27 and TRBJ2-1; D unresolved. This CDR3 is 14 amino acids long. CDR1 is MNHEY, CDR2 SMNVEV, per germline (reference sequence). Trimming left V 2 bases short and J 1 base short, with 6 bases between. CDR3 in DNA: TGTGCCAGCAGTTTAGATCCTTCCTACAATGAGCAGTTCTTC. Translated, it gives CASSLDPSYNEQFF.

This clonotype was observed many times. This chain links TRBV7-3 with TRBJ2-1; 10 nucleotides match TRBD1. The junction had 5 bases not matched to a gene; V was cut back by 6 bases and J by 6 bases. The CDR3 contains 14 residues. From germline, CDR1 is SGHTA and CDR2 FQGTGA. DNA of the CDR3: TGTGCCAGCAGGCGGACAGGGGGAGGCAATGAGCAGTTCTTC. This translates into CASRRTGGGNEQFF.

This clonotype was seen many times. This chain connects TRBV23-1 to TRBJ2-7; D is possibly TRBD1 or TRBD2 (5 bases each). TRBV23-1 is filed as an ORF, its function uncertain. V lost 4 bases and J lost 0, with 25 bases in between. The CDR3 runs 19 residues. The CDR3 DNA is TGCGCCAGCAGTCCAAAAGGGGCGAATAGGGGTCGGGGCTCCTACGAGCAGTACTTC. Its protein product is CASSPKGANRGRGSYEQYF.

In its sample, this clonotype was seen many times. The genes are TRBV12-3 or TRBV12-4 and TRBJ1-2; possible D gene TRBD1, 5 bases. The CDR3 consists of 14 residues. The germline V and J ends were trimmed by 8 bases and 2 bases, with 15 bases remaining between them. The CDR3 nucleotides are TGTGCCAGCGGGTCGACAGAGACGAACTATGGCTACACCTTC. Its translation is CASGSTETNYGYTF.

This clonotype was observed many times. V and J are TRBV29-1 and TRBJ2-2; possibly TRBD1 for D (5 bases). Germline CDR1 and CDR2: SQVTM and ANQGSEA. This CDR3 contains 14 residues. The V gene lost 3 bases and the J gene lost 2 bases, with 10 bases spanning the gap. The CDR3 is CSVEGQDNTGELFF. The DNA for the CDR3 is TGCAGCGTTGAGGGGCAGGACAACACCGGGGAGCTGTTTTTT.

Many counts were recorded for this clonotype. V usage is TRBV12-3 or TRBV12-4 and J usage is TRBJ2-7; no reliable D call. This CDR3 is built from 14 residues. Deletions cut 1 base from V and 2 bases from J, with 9 bases between. The chain's CDR3 is CASSLGGLTYEQYF. In DNA, the CDR3 is TGTGCCAGCAGTTTAGGGGGTTTAACCTACGAGCAGTACTTC.

This clonotype is medium-sized by share. This rearrangement joins TRBV3-1 to TRBJ2-3; weak D call: TRBD2 (5 bases). The CDR3 runs 11 residues. Germline values: CDR1 LGHDT, CDR2 YNNKEL (reference sequence). Trimming took 2 bases from V and 12 from J, leaving 9 bases between them. The CDR3 sequence is CASSQTTGQYF. CDR3 DNA: TGTGCCAGCAGCCAAACAACGGGACAGTATTTT.

This clonotype is judged medium-sized. This chain connects TRBV20-1 to TRBJ2-5, with 9 bases identical to TRBD2. Germline values: CDR1 DFQATT, CDR2 SNEGSKA (reference sequence). The CDR3 extends over 14 amino acids. J gave up 4 bases and V 1 base, and 4 bases lay outside the gene matches. CDR3 nucleotides: TGCAGTGCTAGAGTGGTAGCGGGAGCAGAGACCCAGTACTTC. The encoded protein is CSARVVAGAETQYF.

This chain uses TRBV15 with TRBJ2-5, with 10 bases identical to TRBD2. The germline V gene encodes CDR1 LNHNV and CDR2 YYDKDF (reference sequence). The CDR3 runs 17 residues. After removal of 3 bases from V and 6 bases from J, the junction contained 13 bases not matched to a gene. This CDR3 reads CATSRLTGTSESKTQYF. As DNA, the CDR3 is TGTGCCACCAGCAGGCTAACCGGGACTAGCGAGTCGAAGACCCAGTACTTC.

Judged by abundance, this clonotype is large. V is TRBV5-1 and J is TRBJ2-1; TRBD2 agrees at 14 bases. The CDR3 is 16 residues long. Looked up from germline, CDR1 is SGHRS and CDR2 is YFSETQ. V trimming: 3 bases; J trimming: 2 bases; junction bases outside the gene matches: 1. In nucleotides, the CDR3 is TGCGCCAGCAGCTGGGGACTAGCGGGAGCCTACAATGAGCAGTTCTTC. As protein: CASSWGLAGAYNEQFF.